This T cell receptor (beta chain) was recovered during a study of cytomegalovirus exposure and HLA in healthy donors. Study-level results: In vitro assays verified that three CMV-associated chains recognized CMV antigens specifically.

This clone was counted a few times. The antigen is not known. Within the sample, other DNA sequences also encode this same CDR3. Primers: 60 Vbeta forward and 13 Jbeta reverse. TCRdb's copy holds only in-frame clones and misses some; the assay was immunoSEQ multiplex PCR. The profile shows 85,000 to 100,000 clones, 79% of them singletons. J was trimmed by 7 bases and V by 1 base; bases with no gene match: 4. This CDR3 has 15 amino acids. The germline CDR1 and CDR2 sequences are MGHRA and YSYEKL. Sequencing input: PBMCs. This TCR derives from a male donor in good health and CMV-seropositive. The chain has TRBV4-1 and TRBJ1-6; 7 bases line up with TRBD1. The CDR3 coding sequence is TGCGCCAGCAGCCAAGGACAGGGTTGGAATTCACCCCTCCACTTT. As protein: CASSQGQGWNSPLHF.